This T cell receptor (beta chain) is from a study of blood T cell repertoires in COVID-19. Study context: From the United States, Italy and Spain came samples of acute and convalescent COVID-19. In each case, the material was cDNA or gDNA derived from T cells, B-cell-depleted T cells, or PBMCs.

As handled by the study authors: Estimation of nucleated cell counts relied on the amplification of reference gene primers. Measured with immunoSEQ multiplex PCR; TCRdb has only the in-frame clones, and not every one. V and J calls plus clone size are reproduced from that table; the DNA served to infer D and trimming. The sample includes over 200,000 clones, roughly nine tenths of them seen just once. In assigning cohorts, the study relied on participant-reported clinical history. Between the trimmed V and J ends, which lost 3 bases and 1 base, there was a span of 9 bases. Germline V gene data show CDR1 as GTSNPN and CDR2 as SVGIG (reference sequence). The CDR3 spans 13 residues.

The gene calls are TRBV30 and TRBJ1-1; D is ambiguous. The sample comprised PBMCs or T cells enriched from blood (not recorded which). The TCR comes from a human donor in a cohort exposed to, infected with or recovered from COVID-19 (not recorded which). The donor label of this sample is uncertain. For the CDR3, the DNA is TGTGCCTGGAGGGGCGATGGGAACACTGAAGCTTTCTTT. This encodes CAWRGDGNTEAFF.